The 3 T cell receptor beta chains in this list originate from one sample, sequenced in a study of T cells in Graves' hyperthyroidism and ophthalmopathy. The TCR beta CDR3 regions underwent amplification using RNA transcripts as the source. HTBI primers were used for first-round RT-PCR of the TCR CDR3. TCRdb redid the calling of the multiplex PCR reads with MiXCR, one entry per CDR3 protein. The sample has 500,000 to 650,000 distinct CDR3 sequences, 15% to 20% seen once. The source material was blood. These receptors were taken from a young woman with Graves' ophthalmopathy.

The sample holds many counts of this clonotype. The rearrangement uses TRBV24-1 and TRBJ2-3; TRBD2 aligns across 7 bases. The CDR3 has 16 amino acids. Per germline, CDR1 KGHDR and CDR2 SFDVKD. Trimming at V came to 1 base and at J to 5 bases, leaving 8 bases not matched to a gene. This chain's CDR3 is CATSDFSRTRRDTQYF. Written as DNA, the CDR3 is TGTGCCACCAGTGATTTCTCCCGGACTAGACGAGATACGCAGTATTTT.

The CDR3, as DNA: TGTGCCAGCAGTTCCAACCCTTGGGCCAGTGAAGAAAAACTGTTTTTT. It is translated as CASSSNPWASEEKLFF. V and J are TRBV12-3 or TRBV12-4 and TRBJ1-4; D ambiguous. CDR3 length: 16 residues. V was trimmed by 4 bases and J by 8 bases, leaving 20 bases between them.

This chain connects TRBV7-9 to TRBJ2-5; 11 bases match TRBD2. The CDR3 consists of 17 residues. V was clipped by 1 base and J by 4 bases; unmatched bases: 8. Germline V gene lookup returns CDR1 SEHNR and CDR2 FQNEAQ (reference sequence). DNA of the CDR3: TGTGCCAGCAGCTTAGGGGTAGCGGGGGGGAACGGAGAGACCCAGTACTTC. As protein: CASSLGVAGGNGETQYF.